One and the same sample provided the 7 T cell receptor beta chains below, sequenced in a study of cytomegalovirus exposure and HLA in healthy donors. A multiplex PCR was run with 60 Vbeta primers and 13 Jbeta primers. TCRdb keeps only in-frame clones here, not all; method: immunoSEQ multiplex PCR. This table has under 150,000 clones, roughly 80% appearing once. What was sequenced was PBMCs. These receptors were collected from a man aged 35 to 55 in good health and CMV-seropositive.

The J gene is TRBJ2-1, the V gene TRBV5-1, with 7 bases matching TRBD2. With V trimmed by 4 bases and J by 2 bases, 9 bases remained unmatched. Germline V lookup: CDR1 SGHRS, CDR2 YFSETQ. The CDR3 totals 16 residues. CDR3: CASSPSVAGPYNEQFF. The CDR3 bases are TGCGCCAGCAGCCCCTCCGTAGCGGGCCCCTACAATGAGCAGTTCTTC. Full variable domain (remainder filled in from reference TRBV5-1 and TRBJ2-1): KAGVTQTPRYLIKTRGQQVTLSCSPISGHRSVSWYQQTPGQGLQFLFEYFSETQRNKGNFPGRFSGRQFSNSRSEMNVSTLELGDSALYLCASSPSVAGPYNEQFFGPGTRLTVL.

The chain carries TRBV28 and TRBJ1-4, with D hard to call. CDR3 length: 13 residues. Per germline, CDR1 MDHEN and CDR2 SYDVKM. With 5 bases removed from V and 8 bases from J, the gap between germline ends came to 12 bases. CDR3 loop: CASSEGSREKLFF. As DNA, the CDR3 is TGTGCCAGCAGTGAGGGAAGTCGAGAAAAACTGTTTTTT.

This clone was found a few times. The CDR3 DNA sequence: TGTGCCAGCACCGGGTACAATGAGCAGTTCTTC. Protein sequence: CASTGYNEQFF. The chain has TRBV6-6 and TRBJ2-1; D gene unclear. The CDR3 loop spans 11 amino acids. CDR1 and CDR2 (germline): MNHNY, SVGAGI (reference sequence). V lost 7 bases and J lost 4, with 5 bases in between.

The CDR3 nucleotides read TGTGCCAGCATTTTACGGGACAGGGTCAATCAGCCCCAGCATTTT. Its protein product is CASILRDRVNQPQHF. The genes are TRBV6-1 and TRBJ1-5; 9 positions agree with TRBD1. Trimming took 7 bases from V and 3 from J; bases not matched to a gene: 7. This CDR3 has 15 amino acids. CDR1 is MNHNS and CDR2 is SASEGT in the germline V gene.

The chain links TRBV30 to TRBJ2-2; 9 bases are shared with TRBD2. J gave up 7 bases and V 5 bases, and 5 bases lay outside the gene matches. Germline V lookup: CDR1 GTSNPN, CDR2 SVGIG (reference sequence). The CDR3 length is 13 residues. The CDR3, as DNA: TGTGCCTGGTCCGGGACTAGCTTCGGGGAGCTGTTTTTT. Translated: CAWSGTSFGELFF.

The chain uses TRBV4-2 and TRBJ2-1; maybe TRBD2 (6 bases). Germline-derived CDR1 and CDR2 are LGHNA and YNFKEQ. Trimming took 1 base from V and 9 from J, leaving 10 bases between them. This CDR3 is 13 amino acids long. Here the CDR3 DNA reads TGTGCCAGCAGCCAAGCGGAGGGCCGTGAGCAGTTCTTC. It codes for CASSQAEGREQFF.

The rearrangement joins TRBV7-8 to TRBJ2-1; TRBD1 aligns across 7 bases. Germline CDR1 reads SGHVS; CDR2 reads FQNEAQ. Losses at the gene ends were 5 bases for V and 0 bases for J; bases not matched to a gene: 4. The CDR3 contains 15 residues. CDR3: CASSPTGVSYNEQFF. DNA for the CDR3: TGTGCCAGCAGCCCCACAGGGGTCTCCTACAATGAGCAGTTCTTC.